This T cell receptor (beta chain) was found in a study of blood T cell repertoires in COVID-19. The wider study: Collection of acute and convalescent COVID-19 samples took place in the United States, Italy and Spain.

Someone with COVID-19 had been met by exposed participants within 2 weeks before study entry. Trimming took off 7 bases at V and 10 bases at J, with 17 bases between the two ends. CDR1 and CDR2 from the germline V gene are LNHDA and SQIVND (reference sequence). This CDR3 contains 14 residues. Original methodology: Reference gene primer amplification gave estimated nucleated cell counts. Sequencing used immunoSEQ multiplex PCR; TCRdb keeps in-frame clones, though not all of them. From that table come the V and J calls and clone size; the DNA was used to work out D and trimming. The data hold 350,000 or so clones, with roughly 86% observed a single time.

Sample: PBMCs or T cells enriched from blood (not recorded which). The chain carries TRBV19 and TRBJ1-6; D remains ambiguous. This TCR was sampled from a young woman who had been exposed to COVID-19. The CDR3 region is CASTKLLDGSPLHF. The CDR3 DNA reads TGTGCCAGTACTAAACTCCTAGATGGGTCACCCCTCCACTTT. The whole variable domain, remainder taken from reference TRBV19 and TRBJ1-6, is DGGITQSPKYLFRKEGQNVTLSCEQNLNHDAMYWYRQDPGQGLRLIYYSQIVNDFQKGDIAEGYSVSREKKESFPLTVTSAQKNPTAFYLCASTKLLDGSPLHFGNGTRLTVT.